This TCR beta chain was profiled in a study of blood T cell repertoires in COVID-19. This CDR3 has 13 amino acids. V lost 5 bases and J 8 bases, leaving 10 bases between the germline ends. Germline V CDR1 and CDR2: MNHEY, SMNVEV (reference sequence). The table came from immunoSEQ multiplex PCR; TCRdb's copy has only in-frame clones and leaves some out. The repertoire holds 200,000 to 300,000 clones, with about 84% as singletons. Cohorts were determined from participant-reported clinical history. The study counted Cohort 3 donors as recovered given two negative PCRs, clearance, or symptom resolution. This TCR derives from a woman aged 45-65 years who had recovered from COVID-19. What was sequenced was PBMCs or T cells enriched from blood (not recorded which). The rearrangement uses TRBV27 and TRBJ1-6; D is ambiguous. The CDR3 spells CASSSRSYSPLHF. The CDR3 DNA is TGTGCCAGCAGTAGTCGGTCCTATTCACCCCTCCACTTT.